Given below is one T cell receptor beta chain in context. The antigen is undetermined. These data are taken from a study of T-cell memory formation after mild COVID-19. Study results and limitations: Clones that shrank (day 15 to 85) were balanced CD4/CD8, whereas later expanders leaned CD4+.

V was pared by 4 bases and J by 0 bases, with 12 bases between. Germline CDR1 reads MNHEY; CDR2 reads SVGAGI. This CDR3 is 16 amino acids long. 5'RACE primed from the constant segment yielded TCR alpha and TCR beta cDNA libraries bearing sample barcodes and UMIs. TCRdb called the 5' RACE reads again in MiXCR, with one record for every CDR3 protein. Here the sample spans 150,000 to 200,000 distinct CDR3 sequences, roughly 15% being singletons. This TCR was sampled from an adult woman who had mild COVID-19 (a few samples of this study predate the infection). Cell type and time point are not known. The V call is TRBV6-5, the J call TRBJ1-4, with D uncertain. The material sequenced was PBMCs or a T cell subset sorted from them (not recorded which). The CDR3 spells CASSSAIDATNEKLFF. DNA of the CDR3: TGTGCCAGCAGTTCCGCTATAGATGCAACTAATGAAAAACTGTTTTTT.